The next 12 T cell receptor beta chains were all read from a single sample in a study of T-cell memory formation after mild COVID-19. MiXCR, run by TCRdb on the 5' RACE reads, gives a single entry per CDR3 protein. The sample contains 140,000 to 150,000 distinct CDR3 sequences, roughly 6.2% of which appear only once. The source material was PBMCs or a T cell subset sorted from them (not recorded which). These receptors came from an adult woman who had mild COVID-19 (a few samples of this study predate the infection). Cell type and time point are not known.

This clonotype has a count of ten or more. The chain joins TRBV15 to TRBJ2-5, with 7 nucleotides matching TRBD2. V dropped 0 bases and J dropped 4; count of bases not matched to a gene: 14. The germline V gene encodes CDR1 LNHNV and CDR2 YYDKDF (reference sequence). The CDR3 loop spans 18 amino acids. CDR3 in amino acids: CATSRESAGKFYGETQYF. The CDR3 nucleotides are TGTGCCACCAGCAGAGAGTCAGCGGGAAAGTTCTACGGAGAGACCCAGTACTTC.

This clonotype showed up just a few times. The chain links TRBV27 to TRBJ1-6; 9 bases agree with TRBD1. With 5 bases clipped from V and 7 bases from J, the junction kept 9 bases outside the gene matches. The length of the CDR3 is 16 residues. Germline CDR1 reads MNHEY; CDR2 reads SMNVEV (reference sequence). CDR3 protein: CASSKDRGDWNSPLHF. CDR3 sequence (DNA): TGTGCCAGCAGTAAAGACAGGGGGGATTGGAATTCACCCCTCCACTTT.

This clonotype was seen a few times. The V gene is TRBV29-1, the J gene TRBJ1-1; D perhaps matches TRBD1 (6 bases). From germline, CDR1 is SQVTM and CDR2 ANQGSEA. This CDR3 region has 12 residues. The V end was cut by 7 bases, the J end by 6 bases, with 15 bases between. CDR3 sequence (DNA): TGCAGCGCTGGTCAGGGGAGGGCTGAAGCTTTCTTT. As protein: CSAGQGRAEAFF.

This clonotype was seen many times. The rearrangement uses TRBV12-3 or TRBV12-4 and TRBJ2-3, with TRBD2 as a possible D gene (7 bases). The CDR3 extends over 19 amino acids. The V gene lost 4 bases and the J gene lost 2 bases, with 25 bases spanning the gap. CDR3 sequence reads: CASSSRGRDTLGFTDTQYF. The DNA of the CDR3 is TGTGCCAGCAGTTCCCGAGGGAGGGACACTCTAGGTTTCACAGATACGCAGTATTTT.

In its sample, this clonotype was seen many times. The chain links TRBV27 to TRBJ2-1; 10 positions agree with TRBD2. The CDR3 runs to 19 residues. The V gene end was trimmed by 3 bases and the J gene end by 4 bases; junction bases not matched to a gene: 15. The germline CDR1 and CDR2 sequences are MNHEY and SMNVEV (reference sequence). DNA for the CDR3: TGTGCCAGCAGTTTGGGGCATGGGGCTAGCGGGGGCCTGTACAATGAGCAGTTCTTC. Translating gives CASSLGHGASGGLYNEQFF.

Many counts were recorded for this clonotype. This chain connects TRBV24-1 to TRBJ2-3; 7 bases align to TRBD1. The CDR3 extends over 14 amino acids. Germline assignment: CDR1 KGHDR and CDR2 SFDVKD. V was clipped by 3 bases and J by 6 bases; unmatched bases: 5. CDR3 coding DNA: TGTGCCACCAGTGATGTAGGGGGCGCGGATACGCAGTATTTT. Its translation is CATSDVGGADTQYF.

This clonotype occurred many times. CDR3 sequence: CASSKQTEQPQHF. The DNA of the CDR3 is TGTGCCAGCAGTAAACAGACCGAGCAGCCCCAGCATTTT. The gene calls are TRBV7-2 and TRBJ1-5; the D is unclear. Trimming left V 6 bases short and J 7 bases short, with 13 bases between. There are 13 residues in the CDR3. The V gene's germline CDR1 is SGHTA and CDR2 FQGNSA.

V usage is TRBV5-4 and J usage is TRBJ2-1; TRBD2 aligns across 8 bases. The V and J ends lost 1 base and 4 bases, in that order; junction bases with no gene match: 7. The V gene's germline CDR1 is SGHNT and CDR2 YYREEE (reference sequence). This CDR3 contains 16 residues. CDR3 sequence reads: CASSLFGGAGYNEQFF. The DNA for the CDR3 is TGTGCCAGCAGCTTGTTCGGGGGGGCCGGTTACAATGAGCAGTTCTTC.

This clonotype was recorded at least ten times. V gene TRBV6-5 combines with J gene TRBJ2-2, with TRBD2 matching 7 bases. The CDR3 is made up of 15 amino acids. V shed 2 bases and J 0 bases; nucleotides not matched to a gene: 0. CDR1 and CDR2 (germline): MNHEY, SVGAGI. This CDR3 reads CASSYSGANTGELFF. CDR3 DNA sequence: TGTGCCAGCAGTTACAGCGGGGCGAACACCGGGGAGCTGTTTTTT.

This clonotype was counted between two and nine times. The J gene is TRBJ2-7, the V gene TRBV12-3 or TRBV12-4; D is perhaps TRBD1 (6 bases). The CDR3 is 13 amino acids. V lost 3 bases, J lost 5 bases, and 11 bases lay in between. In DNA, the CDR3 is TGTGCCAGCAGTTTTAACAGGGTCCACGAGCAGTACTTC. It translates to CASSFNRVHEQYF.

This clonotype has a count of ten or more. This sequence joins TRBV12-3 or TRBV12-4 and TRBJ2-1; weak D call: TRBD2 (6 bases). The V end was cut by 7 bases, the J end by 3 bases, with 13 bases between. The CDR3 totals 14 residues. CDR3 DNA: TGTGCCAGCACAAACTCGGGGGTCTACAATGAGCAGTTCTTC. It is translated as CASTNSGVYNEQFF.

The rearrangement links TRBV7-2 to TRBJ2-1; no clear D gene. There are 14 residues in the CDR3. The V end was cut by 3 bases, the J end by 1 base, with 7 bases between. Germline V gene lookup returns CDR1 SGHTA and CDR2 FQGNSA. The CDR3 sequence: CASSLDGSYNEQFF. As DNA, the CDR3 is TGTGCCAGCAGCTTGGACGGTTCCTACAATGAGCAGTTCTTC.